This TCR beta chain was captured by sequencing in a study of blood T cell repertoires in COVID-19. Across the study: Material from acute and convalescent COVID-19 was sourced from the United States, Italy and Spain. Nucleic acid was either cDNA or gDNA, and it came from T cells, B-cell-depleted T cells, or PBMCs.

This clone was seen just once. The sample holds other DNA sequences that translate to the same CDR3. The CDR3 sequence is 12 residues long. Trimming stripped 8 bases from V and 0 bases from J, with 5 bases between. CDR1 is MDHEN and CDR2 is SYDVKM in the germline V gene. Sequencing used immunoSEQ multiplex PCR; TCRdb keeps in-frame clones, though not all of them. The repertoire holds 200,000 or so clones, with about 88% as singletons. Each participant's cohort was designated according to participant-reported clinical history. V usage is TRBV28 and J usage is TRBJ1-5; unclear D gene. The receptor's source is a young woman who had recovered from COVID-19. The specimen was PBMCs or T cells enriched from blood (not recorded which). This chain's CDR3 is CASLDSNQPQHF. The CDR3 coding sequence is TGTGCCAGCTTAGATAGCAATCAGCCCCAGCATTTT.